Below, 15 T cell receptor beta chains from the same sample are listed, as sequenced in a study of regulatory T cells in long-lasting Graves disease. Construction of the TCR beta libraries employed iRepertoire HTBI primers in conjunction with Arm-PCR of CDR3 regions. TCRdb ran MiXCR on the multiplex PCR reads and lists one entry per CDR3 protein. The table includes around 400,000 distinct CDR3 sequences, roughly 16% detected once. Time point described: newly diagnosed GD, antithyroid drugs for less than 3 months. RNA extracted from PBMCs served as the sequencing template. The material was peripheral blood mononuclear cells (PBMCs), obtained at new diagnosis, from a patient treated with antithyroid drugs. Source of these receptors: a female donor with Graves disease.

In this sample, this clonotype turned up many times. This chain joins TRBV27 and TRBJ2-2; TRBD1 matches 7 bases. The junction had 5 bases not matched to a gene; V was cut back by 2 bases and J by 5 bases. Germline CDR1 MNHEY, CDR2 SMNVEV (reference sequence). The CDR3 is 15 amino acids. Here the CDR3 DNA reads TGTGCCAGCAGTTTAGCAGGGGGTTTTACCGGGGAGCTGTTTTTT. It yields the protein CASSLAGGFTGELFF.

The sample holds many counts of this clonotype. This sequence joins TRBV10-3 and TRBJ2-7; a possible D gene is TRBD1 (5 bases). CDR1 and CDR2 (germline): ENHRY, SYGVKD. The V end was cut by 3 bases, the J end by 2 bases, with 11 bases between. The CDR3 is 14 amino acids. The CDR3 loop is CAISDTTGPYEQYF. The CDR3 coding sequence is TGTGCCATCAGTGATACTACAGGCCCCTACGAGCAGTACTTC.

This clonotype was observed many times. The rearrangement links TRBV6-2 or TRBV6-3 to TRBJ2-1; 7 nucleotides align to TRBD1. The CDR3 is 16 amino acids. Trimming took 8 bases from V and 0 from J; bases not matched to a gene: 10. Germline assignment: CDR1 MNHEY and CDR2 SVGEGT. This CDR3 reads CASHVIRTGSYNEQFF. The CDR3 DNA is TGTGCCAGCCACGTGATAAGGACAGGCTCCTACAATGAGCAGTTCTTC.

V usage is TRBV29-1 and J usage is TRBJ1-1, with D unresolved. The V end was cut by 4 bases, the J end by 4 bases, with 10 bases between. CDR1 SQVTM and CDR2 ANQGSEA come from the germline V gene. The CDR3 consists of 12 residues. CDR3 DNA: TGCAGCGTTGTAGAGGGTGGCACTGAAGCTTTCTTT. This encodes CSVVEGGTEAFF.

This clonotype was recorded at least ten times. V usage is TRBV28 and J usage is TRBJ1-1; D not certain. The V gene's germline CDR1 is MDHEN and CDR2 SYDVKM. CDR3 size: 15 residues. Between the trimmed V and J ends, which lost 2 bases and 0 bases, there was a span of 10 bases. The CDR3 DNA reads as TGTGCCAGCAGTTTAACGGCAGGCCTGAACACTGAAGCTTTCTTT. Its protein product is CASSLTAGLNTEAFF.

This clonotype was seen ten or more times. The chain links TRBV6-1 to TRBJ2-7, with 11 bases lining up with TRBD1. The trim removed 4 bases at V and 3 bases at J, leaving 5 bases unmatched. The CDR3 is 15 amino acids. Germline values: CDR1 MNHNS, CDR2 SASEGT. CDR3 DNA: TGTGCCAGCAGTGTTTGGGACAGGGGGGACTACGAGCAGTACTTC. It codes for CASSVWDRGDYEQYF.

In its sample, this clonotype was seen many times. As DNA, the CDR3 is TGTGCCAGCAGTTACTCGACCCCAGGGGGGGGGACTTACAATGAGCAGTTCTTC. This encodes CASSYSTPGGGTYNEQFF. V gene TRBV6-5 combines with J gene TRBJ2-1; tentatively, D is TRBD1 or TRBD2 (7 bases each). Germline CDR1 and CDR2: MNHEY and SVGAGI. Deletions cut 0 bases from V and 4 bases from J, with 19 bases between. The CDR3 sequence is 18 residues long.

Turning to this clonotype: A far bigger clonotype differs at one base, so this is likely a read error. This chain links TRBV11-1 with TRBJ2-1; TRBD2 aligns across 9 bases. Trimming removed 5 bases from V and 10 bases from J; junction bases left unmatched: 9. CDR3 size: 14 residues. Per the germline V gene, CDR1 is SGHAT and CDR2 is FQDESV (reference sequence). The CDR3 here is CASSLGLASYEQFF. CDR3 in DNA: TGTGCCAGCAGCCTGGGACTAGCCTCCTACGAGCAGTTCTTC.

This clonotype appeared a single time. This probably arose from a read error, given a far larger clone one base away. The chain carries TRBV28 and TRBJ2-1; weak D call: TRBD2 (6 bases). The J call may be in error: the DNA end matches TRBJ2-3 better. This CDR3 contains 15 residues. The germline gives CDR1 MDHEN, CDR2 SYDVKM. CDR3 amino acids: CASSFGASAGDTQYF. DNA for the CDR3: TGTGCCAGCAGTTTTGGGGCTAGTGCGGGGGATACGCAGTATTTT.

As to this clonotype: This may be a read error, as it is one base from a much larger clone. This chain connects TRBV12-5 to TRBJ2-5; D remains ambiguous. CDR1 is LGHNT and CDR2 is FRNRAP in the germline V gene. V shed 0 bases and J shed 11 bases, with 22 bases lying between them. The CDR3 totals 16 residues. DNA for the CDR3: TGTGCTAGTGGTTTGGTCATCGGGTCTTCTTACAATGAGCAGTACTTC. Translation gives CASGLVIGSSYNEQYF.

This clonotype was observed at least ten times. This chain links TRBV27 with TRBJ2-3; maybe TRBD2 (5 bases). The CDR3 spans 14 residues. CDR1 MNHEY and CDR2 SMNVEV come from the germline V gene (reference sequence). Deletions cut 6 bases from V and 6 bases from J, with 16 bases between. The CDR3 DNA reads TGTGCCAGCAGCAACCTGGGAGTTGTGGATACGCAGTATTTT. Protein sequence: CASSNLGVVDTQYF.

In nucleotides, the CDR3 is TGCAGTGCTAGAGATGTAGCGGGAAGGGAGACCCAGTACTTC. This encodes CSARDVAGRETQYF. The chain combines TRBV20-1 with TRBJ2-5, with 8 positions matching TRBD2. The CDR3 has 14 residues. Germline assignment: CDR1 DFQATT and CDR2 SNEGSKA (reference sequence). With 0 bases clipped from V and 5 bases from J, the junction kept 5 bases outside the gene matches.

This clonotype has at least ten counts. DNA for the CDR3: TGTGCCAGCAGTGATCCGGGACAGGGGGCTGAAGCTTTCTTT. It specifies CASSDPGQGAEAFF. The chain carries TRBV28 and TRBJ1-1, with 11 positions matching TRBD1. V lost 5 bases and J lost 6; bases outside the gene matches: 5. The CDR3 is made up of 14 amino acids. The germline V gene has CDR1 MDHEN and CDR2 SYDVKM. Drawing the rest from reference TRBV28 and TRBJ1-1, the complete variable domain is DVKVTQSSRYLVKRTGEKVFLECVQDMDHENMFWYRQDPGLGLRLIYFSYDVKMKEKGDIPEGYSVSREKKERFSLILESASTNQTSMYLCASSDPGQGAEAFFGQGTRLTVV.

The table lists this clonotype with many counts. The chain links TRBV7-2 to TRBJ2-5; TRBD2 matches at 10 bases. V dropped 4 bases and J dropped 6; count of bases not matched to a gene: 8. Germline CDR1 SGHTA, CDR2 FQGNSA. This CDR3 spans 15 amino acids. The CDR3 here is CASSSSGRGGKTQYF. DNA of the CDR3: TGTGCCAGCAGCTCGAGCGGGAGGGGGGGAAAGACCCAGTACTTC.

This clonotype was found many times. The CDR3 bases are TGTGCCAGCAGCGCCGGTTCTAGCCACGGCAATGAGCAGTTCTTC. Its protein product is CASSAGSSHGNEQFF. The chain uses TRBV6-1 and TRBJ2-1; D may be TRBD2 (5 bases). CDR3 length equals 15 residues. V was trimmed by 6 bases and J by 6 bases, leaving 18 bases between them. Germline V CDR1 and CDR2: MNHNS, SASEGT.